This T cell receptor beta chain was sequenced during a study of cytomegalovirus exposure and HLA in healthy donors (dated by TCRdb to 2017 to 2019). Turning to the overall study: According to an earlier analysis of 450 to 650 of the donors, about 179 million T cells yielded over 90 million unique TCR beta sequences and more than 250 Gb of sequence data. Because of strong linkage in the cohort, roughly five DR-DQ haplotypes were treated as single units for association and clustering. An earlier analysis of around 580 of the donors used high-throughput TCR beta sequencing to judge whether each TCR beta V gene segment behaved as functional or pseudogenic. Roughly 300 gigabases of sequencing data and approximately 93 million unique TCR sequences were included in an early release covering roughly 600 HLA-typed donors. Typing coverage varied by locus: about 629-630 donors for A, B, C, DRB1 and DQB1; around 560 for DQA1; nearly 610 for DPA1; around 450 for DPB1. In a later genetic analysis, genome-wide SNP genotypes for about 55% of the roughly 700 donors were used, and that subset was treated as a discovery cohort. To predict cytomegalovirus infection status, the study combined high-throughput TCR immunosequencing, statistical association of individual TCRs with disease status, and machine learning. Of the roughly 400 genotyped donors, less than 90% were placed in the genetic ancestry cluster associated with self-reported Caucasian donors. Rather than drawing on any new phenotypic data, the later analysis identified candidate immune exposures from TCR beta sequences and the way those sequences occurred across donors. In a later analysis, previously published TCR beta repertoires from 500 to 750 donors were re-analyzed and high-resolution HLA genotyping was added so that TCR occurrence patterns could be studied. HLA typing included class I and class II loci at four-digit resolution. All discovery cohort repertoires had been generated on a single sequencing platform. A separate validation cohort of over a hundred different subjects was used in addition to the approximately 670-subject first cohort. Donor age, sex, ethnicity and CMV serostatus were compiled together with the repertoire data. On average, roughly 240,000 unique TCR beta nucleotide sequences were sequenced per donor among roughly 430 genotyped donors of the cohort, with roughly 20% of those sequences being non-productive. The study used immunosequencing to profile the T cell repertoires of 666 subjects and linked those repertoires to cytomegalovirus serostatus. The study was designed to test whether signatures of past pathogen exposure could be identified by cataloging public T cell receptors. The paper as a whole reports these results and caveats: The authors suggested that the approach could potentially be extended to other disease states and immunological phenotypes. A later analysis associated 15,000 to 20,000 TCR beta sequences with specific HLA alleles at a false discovery rate of 0.05. Compared with equally common non-associated chains, HLA-associated TCR beta chains in a later analysis were more clonally expanded and had lower generation probabilities. Linkage disequilibrium might explain the correlated functional status among segregating V segments, but an unknown experimental factor could not be ruled out. According to a later analysis, parvovirus B19, influenza, CMV and Epstein-Barr virus appeared linked to several top co-occurrence clusters. Broadly in line with IMGT annotations, most TCR beta V segments showed up in productive rearrangements about 87% or about 30% of the time in an earlier analysis of several hundred of the donors. Because counts were too low, approximately 18 rarely observed V segments, including chromosome 9 orphons, were excluded from the earlier analysis of 587 of the donors. HLA typing was unavailable for some donors at each locus, so association tests used only the typed subset. Roughly uniform sequencing depth across donors was assumed in presence/absence analyses, although this assumption may not hold. Most TCR sequences were seen in very few donors, while some public TCRs were found in many individuals. According to a later analysis, TCR association rates differed among HLA loci, with DRB1 alleles showing the most associated TCRs and HLA-C alleles showing the fewest. The only immune exposure information available for the cohort was CMV serostatus. The cohort was sequenced for TCR beta chains only, and without alpha or paired-chain data the features that could be detected were limited. The classifier was reported to diagnose cytomegalovirus status with high specificity and sensitivity in both the original cohort and the validation cohort. A group of highly shared sequence variants was considered likely to be a technical artifact of the sequencing pipeline. In vitro tests confirmed that a few of the cytomegalovirus-associated TCR beta chains recognize cytomegalovirus antigens. Most CMV-associated TCR beta chains appeared to be HLA-restricted in a later analysis, and the HLA associations seemed to be driven largely by CMV exposure. Some IMGT-functional V segments, including TRBV6-2 and TRBV6-3, could not be told apart with the 87-base-pair reads, so those segments were excluded. According to a later genetic analysis, donors in an Asian-associated ancestry cluster had fewer N-insertions in productive TCRs than the approximately 670-donor mean. When HLA alleles, especially DR and DQ, strongly co-occurred, TCR associations were difficult to assign to individual alleles. In the study, around 150 TCR beta chains were listed as associated with cytomegalovirus. A further reported finding was that TCR beta sequences accurately predicted the HLA-A and HLA-B alleles for most subjects in the first cohort. In a later genetic analysis, a missense DCLRE1C variant was associated with V-gene and J-gene trimming of TCR beta chains, and the association was replicated in an independent cohort.

The method behind the library was the immunoSEQ multiplex PCR assay. For the multiplex PCR, a mixture combining 60 forward primers for TCR Vbeta segments and 13 reverse primers for TCR Jbeta segments was used. A multiplex PCR assay on genomic DNA amplified the CDR3 region of rearranged TCR beta genes. Amplified TCR beta libraries were sequenced as 87-base-pair reads on the Illumina HiSeq System. The original methods were these. In a later analysis, tens of millions of unique TCR beta chains were counted across the approximately 640 repertoires, and roughly 11 million of these chains were shared by at least two donors. A nearest-neighbor algorithm error-corrected the raw reads and collapsed the reads into unique sequences, merging closely related sequences to remove PCR and sequencing errors. Alignment of CDR3 sequences to IMGT reference sequences was used to assign V, D and J gene segments. Each retained sequence needed at least a six-nucleotide match to both a V gene segment and a J gene segment. A rearrangement was called productive if the CDR3 had no stop codons and remained in frame with V and J, and every other rearrangement was called non-productive. CDR3 was defined according to IMGT convention as the region running from the second conserved V-encoded cysteine to the conserved J-encoded phenylalanine. The earlier analysis of 587 of the donors excluded sequences that lacked an unambiguous match to a single V gene segment. In an earlier analysis of approximately 560 of the donors, a V segment was called functional when productive rearrangements were above 56.7%, and segregating when the standard deviation between donors exceeded 5%. To diagnose cytomegalovirus status from the catalog of TCR beta chain sequences, a statistical classification framework was built. In a later analysis, V and J genes were assigned by comparing TCR nucleotide sequences against IMGT/GENE-DB human TR gene sequences. Using the TCRdist pipeline, a later analysis assigned CDR3 sequences along with most-parsimonious VDJ recombination scenarios. A later analysis defined each TCR beta chain by its CDR3 amino acid sequence plus V-gene family, and excluded reads lacking a unique V-gene family. A later analysis removed 550 to 650 highly shared, low-generation-probability nucleotide sequences to deal with suspected cross-contamination and a sequencing artifact. A later analysis calculated a clonal expansion index for each public chain from normalized within-repertoire ranks of inferred template counts. In a later analysis, generation probabilities were computed using a VDJ recombination model fitted to out-of-frame rearrangements, and the results were checked against IGoR. Hypergeometric tests were used in a later analysis to score TCR-TCR, TCR-HLA and TCR-CMV co-occurrence, with a repertoire-size bias correction applied to the TCR pairs. To estimate false discovery rates, a later analysis permuted the HLA or CMV assignments 20 times. In a later analysis, co-occurring TCRs were grouped with DBSCAN, and TCRdist sequence similarity was added when clustering was performed within HLA-allele-positive subsets. Co-occurrence clustering excluded repertoires with fewer than 30,000 or more than 120,000 public chains, plus five with anomalous nucleotide sharing. Not all clones reach the TCRdb copy of this immuneACCESS table, which keeps in-frame sequences only. Checked studies attribute under half of the gap to unresolved V genes and leave the rest unexplained. V, J and clone size are those of that table, while D and trimming were read from the DNA. Present in this sample are about 130,000 clones, roughly three quarters of which were seen just once. Roughly 11% of the sample belongs to the ten largest clones.

The germline V gene encodes CDR1 SGHTA and CDR2 FQGNSA. V is reduced by 0 bases and J by 0 bases, leaving a spacing of 8 bases between them. The CDR3 sequence holds 15 residues, the cysteine and phenylalanine included. Only the CDR3 DNA is retained, 45 bases long and in frame from the first base. The cohort consisted of more than 650 healthy bone marrow donors. All cohort members were sampled while nominally healthy, although unrecorded immune exposures were likely present. The donor was CMV seropositive and was included in the group of 250 to 300 seropositive cohort members. Every donor gave a peripheral blood sample, and the peripheral blood mononuclear cells from that sample were used for TCR beta sequencing. Genomic DNA extraction from the blood cell samples was performed with the Qiagen DNeasy Blood Extraction Kit. In its sample, this clone was seen a few times. What antigen it recognizes has not been identified. Nothing much larger sits one base from this clone, and base qualities are not available.

The TCR sequence derives from a man under 40 in good health and CMV-seropositive. The chain is assembled from TRBV7-2 and TRBJ1-1, with no confidently assigned D gene. Sample: PBMCs. CDR3 protein: CASSLARTVNTEAFF. The base sequence is TGTGCCAGCAGCTTAGCGAGAACGGTGAACACTGAAGCTTTCTTT.